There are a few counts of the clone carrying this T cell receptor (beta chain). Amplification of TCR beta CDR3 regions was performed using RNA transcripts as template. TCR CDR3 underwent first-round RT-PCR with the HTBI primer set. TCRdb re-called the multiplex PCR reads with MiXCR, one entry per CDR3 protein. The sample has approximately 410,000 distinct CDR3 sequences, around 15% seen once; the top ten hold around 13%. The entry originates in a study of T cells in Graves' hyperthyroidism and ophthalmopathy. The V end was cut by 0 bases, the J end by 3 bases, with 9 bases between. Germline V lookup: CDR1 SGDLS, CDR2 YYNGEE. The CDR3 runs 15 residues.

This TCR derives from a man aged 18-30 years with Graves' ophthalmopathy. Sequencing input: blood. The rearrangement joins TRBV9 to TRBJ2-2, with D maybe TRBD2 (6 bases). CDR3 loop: CASSVGGIDTGELFF. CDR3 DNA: TGTGCCAGCAGCGTAGGCGGGATCGACACCGGGGAGCTGTTTTTT.